What follows are 16 T cell receptor beta chains derived from one specimen sequenced in a study of blood T cell repertoires in COVID-19. Produced via immunoSEQ multiplex PCR; TCRdb's table is partial and in-frame only. The table records around 57,000 clones, 70% to 90% of them present only once. The sequenced sample consisted of peripheral blood. These receptors were taken from a woman older than 75 with active COVID-19.

This clone was seen a single time. The rearrangement uses TRBV5-1 and TRBJ1-4, with D maybe TRBD1 (5 bases). CDR1 SGHRS and CDR2 YFSETQ come from the germline V gene. V lost 6 bases and J lost 5, with 14 bases in between. This CDR3 has 14 amino acids. CDR3 in amino acids: CASMVGTENEKLFF. CDR3 bases: TGCGCCAGCATGGTCGGGACTGAAAATGAAAAACTGTTTTTT.

The J gene is TRBJ1-3, the V gene TRBV2, with D uncertain. The CDR3 loop spans 15 amino acids. Germline V lookup: CDR1 SNHLY, CDR2 FYNNEI. The ends were cut back, 4 bases at V and 2 bases at J, with 12 bases in the middle. CDR3 sequence (DNA): TGTGCCAGCAGTGCCGAGGGAGGGCCTGGAAACACCATATATTTT. This encodes CASSAEGGPGNTIYF.

This chain connects TRBV28 to TRBJ1-6, with a possible D match to TRBD1 (6 bases). Per the germline V gene, CDR1 is MDHEN and CDR2 is SYDVKM. This CDR3 comprises 15 residues. V lost 4 bases and J lost 7, with 14 bases in between. The CDR3 is CASSWGGPTNSPLHF. The CDR3 bases are TGTGCCAGCAGTTGGGGGGGGCCCACCAATTCACCCCTCCACTTT.

This rearrangement joins TRBV5-4 to TRBJ1-2; 7 bases agree with TRBD1. The CDR3 covers 15 residues. Germline values: CDR1 SGHNT, CDR2 YYREEE (reference sequence). Trimming removed 4 bases from V and 0 bases from J; junction bases left unmatched: 6. CDR3 loop: CASSLPGQTNYGYTF. The CDR3 DNA follows: TGTGCCAGCAGCCTACCGGGACAGACTAACTATGGCTACACCTTC.

This clone was seen repeatedly, ten times or more. The chain carries TRBV5-8 and TRBJ1-4; TRBD1 might be the D (6 bases). CDR3 length: 15 residues. Germline assignment: CDR1 SGHTS and CDR2 YDEGEE. Trimming took 0 bases from V and 3 from J, leaving 9 bases between them. CDR3 protein: CASSLGTVSNEKLFF. CDR3 in DNA: TGTGCCAGCAGCTTGGGGACAGTCTCTAATGAAAAACTGTTTTTT. Together with reference TRBV5-8 and TRBJ1-4, the CDR3 gives the full variable domain: EAGVTQSPTHLIKTRGQQATLRCSPISGHTSVYWYQQALGLGLQFLLWYDEGEERNRGNFPPRFSGRQFPNYSSELNVNALELEDSALYLCASSLGTVSNEKLFFGSGTQLSVL.

The chain employs TRBV21-1 and TRBJ1-1; the table's D call, TRBD1, was not checked against the DNA. TRBV21-1 is marked as a pseudogene. There are 13 residues in the CDR3. The CDR3 reads CASSKVQGSEAFF. CDR3 nucleotides: TGTGCCAGCAGCAAGGTGCAGGGTTCTGAAGCTTTCTTT.

The rearrangement links TRBV4-1 to TRBJ1-1; a possible D gene is TRBD1 (6 bases). This CDR3 is 18 amino acids long. The V gene's germline CDR1 is MGHRA and CDR2 YSYEKL. Trimming removed 1 base at V and 0 bases at J, with 18 bases between. The CDR3 nucleotides are TGCGCCAGCAGCCAAGCCCCCGGGCAGGGGAGGGTGAACACTGAAGCTTTCTTT. It yields the protein CASSQAPGQGRVNTEAFF.

This clone was observed once. The rearrangement links TRBV18 to TRBJ2-1; D may be TRBD2 (5 bases). Trimming took off 6 bases at V and 6 bases at J, with 18 bases between the two ends. Germline CDR1 KGHSH, CDR2 LQKENI. This CDR3 is 15 amino acids long. This CDR3 is CASSGLDNSINEQFF. The CDR3 DNA follows: TGTGCCAGCTCCGGACTGGATAATTCTATCAATGAGCAGTTCTTC.

This clone has a handful of counts. The chain links TRBV4-2 to TRBJ2-7; no clear D gene. Germline V gene lookup returns CDR1 LGHNA and CDR2 YNFKEQ. The CDR3 sequence is 12 residues long. V lost 4 bases and J lost 3, with 7 bases in between. The CDR3 DNA sequence: TGTGCCAGCAGCCCAACCGGCTACGAGCAGTACTTC. Amino acids: CASSPTGYEQYF.

CDR3 coding DNA: TGTGCCAGCAGCCCACAAAGGGGAGGCAATAAGCAGTACTTC. Amino acids: CASSPQRGGNKQYF. The chain links TRBV7-2 to TRBJ2-7, with D perhaps matching TRBD2 (6 bases). The CDR3 covers 14 residues. V dropped 5 bases and J dropped 8 bases, with 19 bases sitting between them. Looked up from germline, CDR1 is SGHTA and CDR2 is FQGNSA.

To note about this clone: Mismatch with germline at one junction end may stem from a read error. The gene calls are TRBV7-9 and TRBJ1-1; weak D call: TRBD1 (5 bases). Germline V gene lookup returns CDR1 SEHNR and CDR2 FQNEAQ (reference sequence). This CDR3 is built from 16 residues. The CDR3 nucleotides are TGTGCCAGCACCTTAGGGAGTGGAGGAGGGGCCACTGAAGCTTTCTTT. This codes for CASTLGSGGGATEAFF. Full variable domain (rest looked up from reference TRBV7-9 and TRBJ1-1): DTGVSQNPRHKITKRGQNVTFRCDPISEHNRLYWYRQTLGQGPEFLTYFQNEAQLEKSRLLSDRFSAERPKGSFSTLEIQRTEQGDSAMYLCASTLGSGGGATEAFFGQGTRLTVV.

V gene TRBV30 combines with J gene TRBJ2-1, with TRBD2 matching 12 bases. The ends lost 0 bases at V and 9 bases at J; junction bases unmatched: 9. The CDR3 has 16 amino acids. From germline, CDR1 is GTSNPN and CDR2 SVGIG (reference sequence). CDR3 amino acids: CAWSVDLAGGRGEQFF. The CDR3 DNA reads as TGTGCCTGGAGTGTGGATCTAGCGGGGGGGCGTGGTGAGCAGTTCTTC.

The chain has TRBV10-3 and TRBJ2-7, with 8 bases fitting TRBD1. There are 15 residues in the CDR3. Germline V CDR1 and CDR2: ENHRY, SYGVKD. The V segment lost 2 bases and the J segment 3 bases; nucleotides outside the gene matches: 6. The CDR3 DNA reads as TGTGCCATCAGTGAGATGGGCAGGGGGCTCTACGAGCAGTACTTC. It codes for CAISEMGRGLYEQYF.

The chain carries TRBV7-9 and TRBJ2-5, with D perhaps TRBD2 (6 bases). V dropped 1 base and J dropped 4 bases, with 16 bases sitting between them. Germline-derived CDR1 and CDR2 are SEHNR and FQNEAQ (reference sequence). The CDR3 consists of 16 residues. CDR3 sequence reads: CASSLGLAPARETQYF. The CDR3 coding sequence is TGTGCCAGCAGCTTAGGGCTAGCGCCGGCCAGAGAGACCCAGTACTTC.

The chain couples TRBV6-5 to TRBJ1-1, with D tentatively TRBD1 (6 bases). The V gene lost 0 bases and the J gene lost 10 bases, with 15 bases spanning the gap. The germline V gene has CDR1 MNHEY and CDR2 SVGAGI. The CDR3 totals 14 residues. The CDR3 DNA reads as TGTGCCAGCAGTTACTCGGGGCAAGGGGGGGGAGCTTTCTTT. It yields the protein CASSYSGQGGGAFF.

J is TRBJ1-4 and V is TRBV4-3; no clear D gene. The V end lost 0 bases, the J end lost 0 bases, and 11 bases lay between the germline ends. CDR1 is LGHNA, CDR2 YSLEER, per germline. CDR3 length: 17 residues. CDR3 sequence: CASSQDHGFATNEKLFF. Here the CDR3 DNA reads TGCGCCAGCAGCCAAGATCACGGGTTTGCAACTAATGAAAAACTGTTTTTT.